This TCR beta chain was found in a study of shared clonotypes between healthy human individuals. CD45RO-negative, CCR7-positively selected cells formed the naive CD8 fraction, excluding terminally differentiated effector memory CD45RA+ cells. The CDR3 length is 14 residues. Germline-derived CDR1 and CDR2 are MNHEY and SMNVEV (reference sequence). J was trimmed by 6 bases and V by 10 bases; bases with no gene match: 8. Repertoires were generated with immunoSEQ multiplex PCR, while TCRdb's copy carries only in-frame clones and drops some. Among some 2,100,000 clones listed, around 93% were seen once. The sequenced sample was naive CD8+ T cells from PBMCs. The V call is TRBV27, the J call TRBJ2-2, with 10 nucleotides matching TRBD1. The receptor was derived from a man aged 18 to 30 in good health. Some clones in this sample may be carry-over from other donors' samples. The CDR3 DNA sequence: TGTGCCACCCGCGACAGGGGGCGCGCCGGGGAGCTGTTTTTT. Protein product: CATRDRGRAGELFF.